This TCR beta chain was sequenced in a study of T cell repertoires in cytomegalovirus infection. Study overall: CMV infection together with matching HLA type was indicated by public TCR beta signatures.

TCRdb reprocessed the reads via MiXCR and lists one record per CDR3 protein. The sample has hundreds of thousands of distinct CDR3 sequences, approximately 32% seen once; the top ten hold under 15%. This clonotype was seen a handful of times. Antigen unknown. Study-level points and caveats: Public TCR beta family frequency separated CMV-and-HLA carriers, including in an independent cohort. Ex vivo, HLA-C-restricted CMV-specific TCR beta clonotypes prevailed over the rest of the response.

The TCR was taken from a human donor in good health (CMV status not recorded). Some clones in this sample may be carry-over from other donors' samples. Specimen: cultured CD8+ T cells from PBMCs, collected from culture after CMV antigen stimulation.

The CDR3 region is CASSLYSDGSYEQYF. The CDR3 DNA reads as TGCGCCAGCAGCTTATACAGCGACGGGTCCTACGAGCAGTACTTC. The chain has TRBV5-1 and TRBJ2-7; D unclear. The CDR3 consists of 15 residues. Germline values: CDR1 SGHRS, CDR2 YFSETQ. V was shortened by 2 bases and J by 1 base, with 13 bases between the two germline ends.